The 6 T cell receptor beta chains below all came from one sample that was sequenced in a study of blood T cell repertoires in COVID-19. Method: immunoSEQ multiplex PCR; TCRdb's copy keeps in-frame clones and lacks some. Among approximately 120,000 clones listed, 60% to 80% were seen once. The specimen was peripheral blood. These receptors all come from a man aged 55 to 70 with acute or convalescent COVID-19.

This sequence joins TRBV3-1 (or the pseudogene TRBV3-2) and TRBJ1-2; D is ambiguous. Germline values: CDR1 LGHDT, CDR2 YNNKEL (reference sequence). V lost 4 bases and J lost 8, with 8 bases in between. The CDR3 totals 11 residues. This CDR3 is CASSLLGGYTF. CDR3 in DNA: TGTGCCAGCAGCCTCCTCGGGGGCTACACCTTC.

This chain connects TRBV24-1 to TRBJ2-3, with D perhaps matching TRBD1 (6 bases). Germline-derived CDR1 and CDR2 are KGHDR and SFDVKD. Trimming stripped 4 bases from V and 2 bases from J, with 12 bases between. This CDR3 spans 15 amino acids. The CDR3: CATSDPTGPTDTQYF. CDR3 nucleotide sequence: TGTGCCACCAGTGACCCGACAGGTCCCACAGATACGCAGTATTTT.

The chain recombines TRBV14 with TRBJ2-7; TRBD1 matches 8 bases. Trimming removed 0 bases from V and 5 bases from J; junction bases left unmatched: 18. This CDR3 contains 19 residues. Germline V CDR1 and CDR2: SGHDN, FVKESK. CDR3 nucleotide sequence: TGTGCCAGCAGCCAAGATCCTCCTTATCTGACAGGGGTAACAAACGAGCAGTACTTC. It yields the protein CASSQDPPYLTGVTNEQYF.

This chain connects TRBV5-1 to TRBJ2-5; the D gene is possibly TRBD1 (6 bases). Germline V gives CDR1 SGHRS, CDR2 YFSETQ. V was cut by 4 bases and J by 7 bases, with 14 bases left in between. This CDR3 spans 13 amino acids. CDR3 sequence (DNA): TGCGCCAGCAGCGCTGGGGAAGGGGGGACCCAGTACTTC. Residues: CASSAGEGGTQYF. Full variable domain (missing parts from reference TRBV5-1 and TRBJ2-5): KAGVTQTPRYLIKTRGQQVTLSCSPISGHRSVSWYQQTPGQGLQFLFEYFSETQRNKGNFPGRFSGRQFSNSRSEMNVSTLELGDSALYLCASSAGEGGTQYFGPGTRLLVL.

The CDR3 nucleotides are TGCAGCGTCCAAAAGATACTAGCCACAGATACGCAGTATTTT. Translated, it gives CSVQKILATDTQYF. This chain links TRBV29-1 with TRBJ2-3; TRBD2 might be the D (6 bases). The CDR3 has 14 residues. CDR1 is SQVTM, CDR2 ANQGSEA, per germline. Trimming removed 6 bases at V and 2 bases at J, with 15 bases between.

This clone came up once. The chain couples TRBV6-5 to TRBJ1-5; 8 bases match TRBD1. In germline, CDR1 is MNHEY, CDR2 SVGAGI. The V gene end was trimmed by 6 bases and the J gene end by 4 bases; junction bases not matched to a gene: 5. This CDR3 has 14 residues. The CDR3 sequence: CASSRTGLNQPQHF. For the CDR3, the DNA is TGTGCCAGCAGCCGGACAGGGTTGAATCAGCCCCAGCATTTT.